This TCR beta chain was recovered during a study of T cells after somatic rescue of genetic block. CDR1 is SGDLS and CDR2 is YYNGEE in the germline V gene. CDR3 length: 15 amino acids. V dropped 0 bases and J dropped 0 bases, with 6 bases sitting between them. Repertoires were generated with immunoSEQ multiplex PCR, while TCRdb's copy carries only in-frame clones and drops some. The sample shows 55,000 to 75,000 clones, about 90% of them seen only once. The clonotype comes from a man aged 35-49 years. The chain joins TRBV9 to TRBJ1-4, with unresolved D. The sample was peripheral blood mononuclear cells (PBMCs). CDR3 sequence reads: CASSVGAATNEKLFF. CDR3 sequence (DNA): TGTGCCAGCAGCGTAGGCGCAGCAACTAATGAAAAACTGTTTTTT.